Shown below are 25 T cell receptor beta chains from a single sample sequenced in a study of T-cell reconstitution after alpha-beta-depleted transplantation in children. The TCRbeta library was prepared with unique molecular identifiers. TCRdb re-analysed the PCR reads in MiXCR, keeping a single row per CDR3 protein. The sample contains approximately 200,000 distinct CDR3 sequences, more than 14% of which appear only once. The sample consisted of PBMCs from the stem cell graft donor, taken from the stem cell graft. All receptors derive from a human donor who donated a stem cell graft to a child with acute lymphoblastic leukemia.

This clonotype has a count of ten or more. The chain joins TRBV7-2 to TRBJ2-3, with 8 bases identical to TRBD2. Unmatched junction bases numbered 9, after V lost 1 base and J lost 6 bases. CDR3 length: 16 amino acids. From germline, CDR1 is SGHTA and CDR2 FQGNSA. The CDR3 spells CASSLVFTAGVDTQYF. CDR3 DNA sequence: TGTGCCAGCAGCTTAGTATTTACAGCGGGAGTTGATACGCAGTATTTT.

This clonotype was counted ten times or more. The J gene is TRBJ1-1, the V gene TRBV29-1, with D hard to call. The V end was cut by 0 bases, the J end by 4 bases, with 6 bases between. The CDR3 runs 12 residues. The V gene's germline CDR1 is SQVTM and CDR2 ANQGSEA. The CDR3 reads CSVEEGSTEAFF. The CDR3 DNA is TGCAGCGTTGAAGAGGGTAGCACTGAAGCTTTCTTT.

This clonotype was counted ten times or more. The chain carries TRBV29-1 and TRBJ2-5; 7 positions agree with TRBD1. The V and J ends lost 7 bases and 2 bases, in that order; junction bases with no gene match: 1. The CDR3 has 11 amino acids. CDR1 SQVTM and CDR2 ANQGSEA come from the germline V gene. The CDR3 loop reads CSGGQQETQYF. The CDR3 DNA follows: TGCAGCGGGGGACAGCAAGAGACCCAGTACTTC.

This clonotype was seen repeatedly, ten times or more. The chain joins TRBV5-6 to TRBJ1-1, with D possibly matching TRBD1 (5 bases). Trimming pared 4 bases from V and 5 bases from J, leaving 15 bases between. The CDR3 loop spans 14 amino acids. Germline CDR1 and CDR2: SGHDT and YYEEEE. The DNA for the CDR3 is TGTGCCAGCAGCCATGGGACGCCGGGGACTGAAGCTTTCTTT. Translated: CASSHGTPGTEAFF.

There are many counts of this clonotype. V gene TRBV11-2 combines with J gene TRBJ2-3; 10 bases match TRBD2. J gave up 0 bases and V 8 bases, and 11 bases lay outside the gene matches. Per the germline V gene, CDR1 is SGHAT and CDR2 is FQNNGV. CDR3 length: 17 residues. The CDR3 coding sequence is TGTGCCAGCTCTTATCCAAGGACTAGCGGAAGCACAGATACGCAGTATTTT. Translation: CASSYPRTSGSTDTQYF.

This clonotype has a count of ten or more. CDR3 sequence reads: CASSFLGVDTGELFF. CDR3 sequence (DNA): TGTGCCAGCAGTTTCTTGGGGGTTGACACCGGGGAGCTGTTTTTT. This chain connects TRBV27 to TRBJ2-2; D may correspond to TRBD1 or TRBD2 (5 bases each). Between the trimmed V and J ends, which lost 3 bases and 3 bases, there was a span of 11 bases. Germline V gives CDR1 MNHEY, CDR2 SMNVEV (reference sequence). CDR3 length: 15 residues.

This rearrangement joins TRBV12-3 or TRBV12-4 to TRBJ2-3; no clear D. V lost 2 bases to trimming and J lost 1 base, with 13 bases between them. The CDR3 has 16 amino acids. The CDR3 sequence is CASSLFRALGTDTQYF. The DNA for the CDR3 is TGTGCCAGCAGTTTATTTCGGGCCCTGGGCACAGATACGCAGTATTTT.

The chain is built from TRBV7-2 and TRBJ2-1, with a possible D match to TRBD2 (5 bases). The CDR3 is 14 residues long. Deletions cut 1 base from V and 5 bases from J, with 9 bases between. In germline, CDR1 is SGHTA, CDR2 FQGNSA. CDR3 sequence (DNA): TGTGCCAGCAGCTTAGATCGGGAAGACAATGAGCAGTTCTTC. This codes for CASSLDREDNEQFF.

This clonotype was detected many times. The CDR3: CSADEGFATEAFF. CDR3 nucleotides: TGCAGTGCTGACGAGGGGTTTGCCACTGAAGCTTTCTTT. The rearrangement uses TRBV20-1 and TRBJ1-1, with D possibly matching TRBD1 (5 bases). This CDR3 contains 13 residues. V dropped 5 bases and J dropped 4 bases, with 14 bases sitting between them. Germline-derived CDR1 and CDR2 are DFQATT and SNEGSKA (reference sequence).

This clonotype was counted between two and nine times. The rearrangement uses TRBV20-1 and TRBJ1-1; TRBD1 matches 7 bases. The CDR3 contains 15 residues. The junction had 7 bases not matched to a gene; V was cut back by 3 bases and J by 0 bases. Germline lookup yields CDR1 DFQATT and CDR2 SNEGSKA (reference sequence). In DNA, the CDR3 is TGCAGTGCTAGCGGGACAGCAGCTATGAACACTGAAGCTTTCTTT. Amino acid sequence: CSASGTAAMNTEAFF.

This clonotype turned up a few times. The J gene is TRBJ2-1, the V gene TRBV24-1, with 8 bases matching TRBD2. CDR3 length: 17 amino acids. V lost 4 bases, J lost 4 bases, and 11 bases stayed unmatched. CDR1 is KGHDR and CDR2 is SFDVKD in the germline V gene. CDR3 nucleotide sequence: TGTGCCACCAGTGACCCGCGGGGGGAACTAGCGTACAATGAGCAGTTCTTC. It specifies CATSDPRGELAYNEQFF.

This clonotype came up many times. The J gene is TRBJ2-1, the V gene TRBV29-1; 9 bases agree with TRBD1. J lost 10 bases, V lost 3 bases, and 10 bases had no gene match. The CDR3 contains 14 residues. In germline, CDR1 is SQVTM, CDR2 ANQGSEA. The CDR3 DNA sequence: TGCAGCGTTGATCCCAATGGAACAGGGGGCGAGCAGTTCTTC. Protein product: CSVDPNGTGGEQFF.

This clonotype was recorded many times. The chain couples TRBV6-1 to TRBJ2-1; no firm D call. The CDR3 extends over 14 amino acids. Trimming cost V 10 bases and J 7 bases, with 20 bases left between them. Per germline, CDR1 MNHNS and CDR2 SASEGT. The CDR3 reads CATQSALQGNEQFF. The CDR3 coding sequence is TGTGCCACCCAATCGGCTCTCCAAGGGAATGAGCAGTTCTTC.

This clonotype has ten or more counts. Here the CDR3 DNA reads TGCAGTGCCCCCTTCCAGGAGACCCAGTACTTC. Residues: CSAPFQETQYF. The chain carries TRBV20-1 and TRBJ2-5; D is unclear. CDR1 is DFQATT, CDR2 SNEGSKA, per germline (reference sequence). The CDR3 sequence is 11 residues long. Trimming took off 6 bases at V and 5 bases at J, with 10 bases between the two ends.

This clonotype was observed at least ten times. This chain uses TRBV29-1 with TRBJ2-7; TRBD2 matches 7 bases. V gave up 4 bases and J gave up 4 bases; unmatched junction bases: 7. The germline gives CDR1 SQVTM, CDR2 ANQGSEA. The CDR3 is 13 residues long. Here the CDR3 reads CSVAAGVGYEQYF. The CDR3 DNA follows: TGCAGCGTTGCGGCGGGAGTGGGGTACGAGCAGTACTTC.

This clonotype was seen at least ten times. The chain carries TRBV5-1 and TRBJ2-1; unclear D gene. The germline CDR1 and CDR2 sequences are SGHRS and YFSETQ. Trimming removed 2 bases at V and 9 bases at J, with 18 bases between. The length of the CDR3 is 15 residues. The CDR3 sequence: CASSLSSRAPSEQFF. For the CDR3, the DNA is TGCGCCAGCAGCTTAAGCTCCCGAGCCCCTAGTGAGCAGTTCTTC. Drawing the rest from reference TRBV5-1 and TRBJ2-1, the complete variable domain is KAGVTQTPRYLIKTRGQQVTLSCSPISGHRSVSWYQQTPGQGLQFLFEYFSETQRNKGNFPGRFSGRQFSNSRSEMNVSTLELGDSALYLCASSLSSRAPSEQFFGPGTRLTVL.

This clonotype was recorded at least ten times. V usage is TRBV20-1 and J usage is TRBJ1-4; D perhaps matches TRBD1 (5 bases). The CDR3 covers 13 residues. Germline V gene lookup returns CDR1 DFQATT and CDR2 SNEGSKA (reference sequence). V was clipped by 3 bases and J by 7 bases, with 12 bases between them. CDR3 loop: CSASSGGGEKLFF. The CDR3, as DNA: TGCAGTGCTAGTTCCGGGGGGGGTGAAAAACTGTTTTTT.

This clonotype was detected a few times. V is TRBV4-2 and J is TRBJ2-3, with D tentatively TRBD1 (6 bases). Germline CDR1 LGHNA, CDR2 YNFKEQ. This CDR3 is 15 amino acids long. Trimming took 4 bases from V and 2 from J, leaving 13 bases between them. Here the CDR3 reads CASSRGRAVTDTQYF. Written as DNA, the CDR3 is TGTGCCAGCAGCCGGGGGCGAGCGGTCACAGATACGCAGTATTTT.

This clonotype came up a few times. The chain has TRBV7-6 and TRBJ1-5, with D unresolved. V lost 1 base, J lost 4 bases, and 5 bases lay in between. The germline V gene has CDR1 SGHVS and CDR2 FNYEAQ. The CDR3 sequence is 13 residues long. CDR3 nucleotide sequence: TGTGCCAGCAGCTTAGAACCTAATCAGCCCCAGCATTTT. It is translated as CASSLEPNQPQHF.

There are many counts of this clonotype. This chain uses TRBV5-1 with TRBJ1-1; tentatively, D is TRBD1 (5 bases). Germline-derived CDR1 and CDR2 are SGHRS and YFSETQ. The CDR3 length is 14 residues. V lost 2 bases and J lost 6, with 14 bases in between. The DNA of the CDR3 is TGCGCCAGCAGCTTTGCCGCAGGGTCCGCTGAAGCTTTCTTT. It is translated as CASSFAAGSAEAFF.

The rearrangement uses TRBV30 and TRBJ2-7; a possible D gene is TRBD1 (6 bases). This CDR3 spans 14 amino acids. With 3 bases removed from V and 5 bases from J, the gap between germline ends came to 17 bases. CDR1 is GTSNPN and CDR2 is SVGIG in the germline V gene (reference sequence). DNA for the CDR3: TGTGCCTGGAGCCAGGGAGCAGGGGATCACGAGCAGTACTTC. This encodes CAWSQGAGDHEQYF.

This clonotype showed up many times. DNA for the CDR3: TGTGCCAGCAGGATTAGCGAAAACAATGAGCAGTTCTTC. Translated: CASRISENNEQFF. V and J are TRBV12-3 or TRBV12-4 and TRBJ2-1; possible D gene TRBD2, 5 bases. The V gene lost 6 bases and the J gene lost 5 bases, with 11 bases spanning the gap. The CDR3 spans 13 residues.

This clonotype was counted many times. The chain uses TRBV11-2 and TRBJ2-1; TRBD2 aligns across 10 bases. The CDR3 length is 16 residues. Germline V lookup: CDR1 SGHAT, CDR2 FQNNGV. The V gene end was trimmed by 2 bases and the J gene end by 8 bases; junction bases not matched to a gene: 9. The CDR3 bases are TGTGCCAGCAGCTTAAGGCTAGCGGGAGACGGGGATGAGCAGTTCTTC. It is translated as CASSLRLAGDGDEQFF.

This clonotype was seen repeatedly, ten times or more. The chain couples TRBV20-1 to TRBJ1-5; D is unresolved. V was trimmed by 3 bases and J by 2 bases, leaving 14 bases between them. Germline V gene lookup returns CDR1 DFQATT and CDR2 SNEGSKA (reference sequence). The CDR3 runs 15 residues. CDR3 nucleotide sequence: TGCAGTGCTAGTCCGGGGAAATTGGGCAATCAGCCCCAGCATTTT. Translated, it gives CSASPGKLGNQPQHF.

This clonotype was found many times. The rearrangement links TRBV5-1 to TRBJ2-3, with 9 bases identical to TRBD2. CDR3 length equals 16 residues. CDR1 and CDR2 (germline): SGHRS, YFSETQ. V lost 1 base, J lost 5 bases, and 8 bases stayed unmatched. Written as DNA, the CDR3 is TGCGCCAGCAGCTTGCACCACGGGACTAGCTTAGATACGCAGTATTTT. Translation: CASSLHHGTSLDTQYF.